This is a list of T cell receptor beta chains from one sample in a study of CD8 T cells in ankylosing spondylitis. TCRdb analysed the 5' RACE reads with MiXCR anew, one entry per CDR3 protein. The sample includes around 770,000 distinct CDR3 sequences, around 20% of them seen just once. Sequenced material: blood, either unsorted or a sorted T cell fraction (not recorded which). These receptors were taken from a male donor with ankylosing spondylitis. CDR3s include the opening cysteine and the closing phenylalanine or tryptophan. The D gene is left open where the match is weak. Clone size, where shown, is once, few, many, or a class for clones that have expanded.

DNA,CDR3,V,J,size,D
TGCAGCGTTGACGTCGGGATCCGGGGTGAGCAGTTCTTC,CSVDVGIRGEQFF,TRBV29-1,TRBJ2-1,NA,NA
TGCAGCGTGGATAAAACAGGGTCCGGGGAGCTGTTTTTT,CSVDKTGSGELFF,TRBV29-1,TRBJ2-2,few,NA
TGTGCCAGCAGTTACGGCGGACGGGGCGGGGAGCTGTTTTTT,CASSYGGRGGELFF,TRBV6-5,TRBJ2-2,NA,NA
TGTGCCAGCAGTTTGCTGCTGGCCCCATACGAGCAGTACTTC,CASSLLLAPYEQYF,TRBV27,TRBJ2-7,few,NA
TGTGCCAGCAGTCGGGGGTCCCACTCCCTTTACAATGAGCAGTTCTTC,CASSRGSHSLYNEQFF,TRBV6-1,TRBJ2-1,NA,NA
TGCAGTGCTAGAGATCGTAGGTCGGGCTTAAACACTGAAGCTTTCTTT,CSARDRRSGLNTEAFF,TRBV20-1,TRBJ1-1,NA,NA
TGTGCTAGCAGCTTAGCGGGGGGTGACTACAACACCGGGGAGCTGTTTTTT,CASSLAGGDYNTGELFF,TRBV7-7,TRBJ2-2,few,TRBD2
TGTGCCAGCAGCCTCGCCGCCGGGGAGCTGTTTTTT,CASSLAAGELFF,TRBV7-6,TRBJ2-2,many,NA
TGTGCCAGCAGCTTTATGCTCGATACGCAGTATTTT,CASSFMLDTQYF,TRBV7-2,TRBJ2-3,few,NA
TGCAGCGTCCTGGACGGTTTCAATGAGCAGTTCTTC,CSVLDGFNEQFF,TRBV29-1,TRBJ2-1,many,NA
TGTGCCAGCAGCTTAAACCTAGCGGGGGGGCGCAACGAGGCAGATACGCAGTATTTT,CASSLNLAGGRNEADTQYF,TRBV11-1,TRBJ2-3,few,TRBD2
TGTGCCAGCAGTTTCGGACTAGCGGGAGTTGAGCAGTTCTTC,CASSFGLAGVEQFF,TRBV27,TRBJ2-1,few,TRBD2
TGCGCCAGCAGCTTGGAGCCCCAGATGGGGCTAACAGATACGCAGTATTTT,CASSLEPQMGLTDTQYF,TRBV5-1,TRBJ2-3,NA,NA
TGTGCCACGCCATTGGGGGACCTTTCACAAGAGACCCAGTACTTC,CATPLGDLSQETQYF,TRBV24-1,TRBJ2-5,NA,NA
TGTGCCAGCAGCGTGCGTCCCGGGTTCGATGAAAAACTGTTTTTT,CASSVRPGFDEKLFF,TRBV9,TRBJ1-4,NA,NA
TGCGCCAGCAGCTTGGAGGTTGCCTACACTCATCCTCTCTACAATGAGCAGTTCTTC,CASSLEVAYTHPLYNEQFF,TRBV5-1,TRBJ2-1,few,NA
TGTGCCAGCAGCCCAATCTGGGGACAGGGGGAATCACCCCTCCACTTT,CASSPIWGQGESPLHF,TRBV12-3/TRBV12-4,TRBJ1-6,few,TRBD1
TGTGCCAGCAGCCAAGAGAGTGACGGAGCCTACGAGCAGTACTTC,CASSQESDGAYEQYF,TRBV4-2,TRBJ2-7,many,NA
TGTGCCAGCAGCCAAATGGGGACGACCAAAAACATTCAGTACTTC,CASSQMGTTKNIQYF,TRBV4-2,TRBJ2-4,NA,NA
TGCAGTGCCACCTCACGGGGTTCCTCCTACGAGCAGTACTTC,CSATSRGSSYEQYF,TRBV20-1,TRBJ2-7,NA,NA
TGCAGTGCTTCACCAGGGGGAAGCGGCACAGATACGCAGTATTTT,CSASPGGSGTDTQYF,TRBV20-1,TRBJ2-3,many,TRBD1
TGTGCCAGCAGCTTTGAAGGGCGAGGCGAAAAACTGTTTTTT,CASSFEGRGEKLFF,TRBV5-6,TRBJ1-4,few,NA
TGTGCCAGCAGCCAAGAAGGGAGCGCAGGGGATTATAATGAGCAGTTCTTC,CASSQEGSAGDYNEQFF,TRBV3-1,TRBJ2-1,NA,NA
TGTGCCAGCAGTTTAGGAACTAGCGGGTACAATGAGCAGTTCTTC,CASSLGTSGYNEQFF,TRBV5-1,TRBJ2-1,many,TRBD2
TGCAGCGTCGGAAAGAACTATGGCTACACCTTC,CSVGKNYGYTF,TRBV29-1,TRBJ1-2,NA,NA
TGCAGTGCTAGAGATCCGGTCACCGGATACTATGGCTACACCTTC,CSARDPVTGYYGYTF,TRBV20-1,TRBJ1-2,NA,NA
TGTGCCAGCAGCGTAACCGACGATAGCAATCAGCCCCAGCATTTT,CASSVTDDSNQPQHF,TRBV9,TRBJ1-5,many,NA
TGTGCCTGGAGTGTTGGGACTGAAGCTTTCTTT,CAWSVGTEAFF,TRBV30,TRBJ1-1,NA,NA
TGTGCCACCAGTGGTAGCGGGAGAGGACTCGAGCAGTACTTC,CATSGSGRGLEQYF,TRBV24-1,TRBJ2-7,NA,TRBD2
TGCGCCAGCAGCCAAGAGCCCCCGGGGGCAATGGGGGGCACTGAAGCTTTCTTT,CASSQEPPGAMGGTEAFF,TRBV4-1,TRBJ1-1,NA,NA
TGCAGTGCTAGAGATAAGGGCAGGGGGCACGAGCAGTACTTC,CSARDKGRGHEQYF,TRBV20-1,TRBJ2-7,few,TRBD1
TGCAGTGCTAGAGATTGGGGAGCGGGAGGAGGGGATGAGCAGTTCTTC,CSARDWGAGGGDEQFF,TRBV20-1,TRBJ2-1,NA,TRBD2
TGTGCCACCAGCAGACAGGGGACCTACGAGCAGTACTTC,CATSRQGTYEQYF,TRBV15,TRBJ2-7,NA,NA
TGTGCCAGCAGCCACCAGACAGATAACTATGGCTACACCTTC,CASSHQTDNYGYTF,TRBV3-1,TRBJ1-2,few,NA
TGCAGTGCTACCACCACTAGCGGGAGGCACAATGAGCAGTTCTTC,CSATTTSGRHNEQFF,TRBV20-1,TRBJ2-1,many,TRBD2
TGTGCCTGGAGGGGGGTCACAGATACGCAGTATTTT,CAWRGVTDTQYF,TRBV30,TRBJ2-3,NA,NA
TGTGCCAGCAGCTTAGTGGGGACTAGCGGGGGTTCTTCGTTCTTC,CASSLVGTSGGSSFF,TRBV7-9,TRBJ2-1,NA,TRBD2
TGTGCCAGCAGCTTAACAGGTCTTGAAGCTTTCTTT,CASSLTGLEAFF,TRBV7-9,TRBJ1-1,NA,NA
TGCAGCGTTGTAGGATCCTATTTTACGAGCTCCTACAATGAGCAGTTCTTC,CSVVGSYFTSSYNEQFF,TRBV29-1,TRBJ2-1,few,NA
TGCAGTGCTAGACTAAACGCACAGAGCGGCGATGGCTACACCTTC,CSARLNAQSGDGYTF,TRBV20-1,TRBJ1-2,NA,NA
TGTGCCAGCACACCGACTAGCGGGAGTACAGATACGCAGTATTTT,CASTPTSGSTDTQYF,TRBV9,TRBJ2-3,NA,TRBD2
TGCGCCAGCAGCCCAACCACCTATGGCTACACCTTC,CASSPTTYGYTF,TRBV5-1,TRBJ1-2,NA,NA
TGTGCCACCAGCAGAGATGTGCAAGGTGAGCAGTTCTTC,CATSRDVQGEQFF,TRBV15,TRBJ2-1,NA,NA
TGTGCCAGCAGTCTTGCGACTGAAGCTTTCTTT,CASSLATEAFF,TRBV28,TRBJ1-1,many,NA